What follows describes a single TCR beta chain. The sample comes from a study of blood T cell repertoires in COVID-19. Study-wide background: Italy, Spain and the United States were the sources of the convalescent and acute COVID-19 samples.

Authors' analysis steps: Cell counts per sample came from amplifying reference gene primers. The assay was immunoSEQ multiplex PCR, and TCRdb's table has in-frame clones only and misses some. Clonal size and the V and J genes are those of that table, whereas D and trimming came from the DNA. The sample gives under 150,000 clones, 85% of which show up once; under 3% is in the top ten. The CDR3 consists of 14 residues. The V and J ends lost 4 bases and 7 bases respectively, with 17 bases between them. The germline gives CDR1 PRHDT, CDR2 FYEKMQ (reference sequence). This chain joins TRBV13 and TRBJ2-7, with a weak D call TRBD1 (6 bases). This clonotype was obtained from a middle-aged woman with active or convalescent COVID-19. Input material: peripheral blood. This chain's CDR3 is CASSSTGYGGEQYF. The DNA of the CDR3 is TGTGCCAGCAGCTCGACAGGCTATGGAGGAGAGCAGTACTTC.